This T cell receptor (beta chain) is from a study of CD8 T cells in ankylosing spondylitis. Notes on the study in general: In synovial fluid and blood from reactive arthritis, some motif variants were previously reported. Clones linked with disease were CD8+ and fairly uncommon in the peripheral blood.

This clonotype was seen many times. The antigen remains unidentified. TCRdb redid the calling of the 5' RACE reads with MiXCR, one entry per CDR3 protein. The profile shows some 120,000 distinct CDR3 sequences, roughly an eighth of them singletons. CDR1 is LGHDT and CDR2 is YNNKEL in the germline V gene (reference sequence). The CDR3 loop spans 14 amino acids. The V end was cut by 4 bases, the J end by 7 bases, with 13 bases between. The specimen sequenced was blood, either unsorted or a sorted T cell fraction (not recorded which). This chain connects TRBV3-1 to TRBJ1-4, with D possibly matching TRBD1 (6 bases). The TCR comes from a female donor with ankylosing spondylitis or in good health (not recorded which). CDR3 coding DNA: TGTGCCAGCAGCCCCCCCGGACAGCGTGAAAAACTGTTTTTT. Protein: CASSPPGQREKLFF.